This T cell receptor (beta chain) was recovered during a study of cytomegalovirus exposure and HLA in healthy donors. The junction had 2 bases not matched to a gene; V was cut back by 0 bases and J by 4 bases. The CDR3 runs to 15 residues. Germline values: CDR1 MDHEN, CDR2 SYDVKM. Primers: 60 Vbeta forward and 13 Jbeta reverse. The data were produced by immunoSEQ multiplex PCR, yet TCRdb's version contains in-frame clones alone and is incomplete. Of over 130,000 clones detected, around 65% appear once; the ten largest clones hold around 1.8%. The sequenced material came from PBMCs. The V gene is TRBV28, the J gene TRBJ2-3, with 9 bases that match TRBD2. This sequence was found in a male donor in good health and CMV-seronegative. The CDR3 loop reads CASSLWAGGPDTQYF. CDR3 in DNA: TGTGCCAGCAGTTTATGGGCGGGGGGGCCAGATACGCAGTATTTT.